The sequence of this T cell receptor (beta chain) was determined in a study of shared clonotypes between healthy human individuals. General observations from the study: It was observed that roughly 5% of naive CD4 clonotypes were shared across a handful of donors.

A remark on this clone: What it recognizes is unknown.

Deep-level settings were used for running the assay. This table comes from immunoSEQ multiplex PCR, and its TCRdb copy is limited to in-frame clones, with some not included. The sample consists of 2 million to 2.5 million clones, over 85% of them appearing once. Naive CD45RA+ and memory CD45RA-negative subsets were split from CD4+ cells. The sequenced sample was naive CD4+ T cells from PBMCs. As for subset: CD45RA+ positively selected. The source of this sequence is a man aged 18 to 30 in good health. Some clones in this sample may be carry-over from other donors' samples.

The CDR3 nucleotides are TGTGCCACCAAAGGGACCTATAATTCACCCCTCCACTTT. Translation: CATKGTYNSPLHF. The V gene is TRBV6-1, the J gene TRBJ1-6; D unclear. With 10 bases removed from V and 2 bases from J, the gap between germline ends came to 9 bases. Germline V lookup: CDR1 MNHNS, CDR2 SASEGT. The CDR3 consists of 13 residues.